A single sample gave rise to the 18 T cell receptor beta chains below, sequenced in a study of cytomegalovirus exposure and HLA in healthy donors (dated by TCRdb to about 2017). Library preparation was by the immunoSEQ multiplex PCR assay. A mixture of 60 forward primers for TCR Vbeta segments and 13 reverse primers for TCR Jbeta segments was used in the multiplex PCR. Held by TCRdb, this immuneACCESS table contains in-frame sequences only and omits some clones. Under half of the omission traces to an unresolved V gene where checked; the cause of the rest is unknown. Counted in this sample were 110,000 or so clones; 70% to 85% of them appeared once. The ten largest clones capture nearly 2.5% of the sample. The sample consisted of PBMCs. The receptors derive from a woman aged 18-35 years in good health and CMV-seronegative.

The rearrangement uses TRBV6-6 and TRBJ1-5; 7 bases match TRBD1. The CDR3 has 14 residues. Germline-derived CDR1 and CDR2 are MNHNY and SVGAGI (reference sequence). Trimming cost V 6 bases and J 7 bases; bases outside gene matches: 9. The CDR3 here is CASSIDRQGQPQHF. CDR3 DNA: TGTGCCAGCAGCATCGACAGACAGGGACAGCCCCAGCATTTT.

The chain joins TRBV2 to TRBJ2-7; 8 positions match TRBD2. The CDR3 has 16 residues. With V trimmed by 4 bases and J by 0 bases, 8 bases remained unmatched. The germline V gene has CDR1 SNHLY and CDR2 FYNNEI. In nucleotides, the CDR3 is TGTGCCAGCAGTGGACGTAGCGGGGCATACTCCTACGAGCAGTACGTC. The encoded protein is CASSGRSGAYSYEQYV.

This clone has only a few counts. The chain employs TRBV28 and TRBJ1-5, with D uncertain. Germline-derived CDR1 and CDR2 are MDHEN and SYDVKM. This CDR3 is 12 amino acids long. Trimming removed 7 bases from V and 6 bases from J, with 10 bases in between. CDR3 nucleotides: TGTGCCAGCAATCAAGGGAGTCAGCCCCAGCATTTT. Amino acid sequence: CASNQGSQPQHF. The full variable domain, its missing parts supplied by reference TRBV28 and TRBJ1-5, is DVKVTQSSRYLVKRTGEKVFLECVQDMDHENMFWYRQDPGLGLRLIYFSYDVKMKEKGDIPEGYSVSREKKERFSLILESASTNQTSMYLCASNQGSQPQHFGDGTRLSIL.

V gene TRBV4-1 combines with J gene TRBJ1-2; D is uncertain. Trimming left V 3 bases short and J 4 bases short, with 12 bases between. CDR3 length: 14 amino acids. The germline V gene encodes CDR1 MGHRA and CDR2 YSYEKL. The CDR3 DNA follows: TGCGCCAGCAGCCATTATAGGAGTCCCTATGGCTACACCTTC. Translated, it gives CASSHYRSPYGYTF.

The V and J genes are TRBV5-1 and TRBJ1-2, with D possibly being TRBD1 (5 bases). The CDR3 is 17 residues long. Germline V gene sequence: CDR1 SGHRS, CDR2 YFSETQ. Trimming stripped 2 bases from V and 8 bases from J, with 25 bases between. This chain's CDR3 is CASSFSAGGQGGRGYTF. As DNA, the CDR3 is TGCGCCAGCAGCTTCAGCGCGGGAGGTCAGGGCGGGCGCGGCTACACCTTC. Full variable domain (outside the CDR3, taken from reference TRBV5-1 and TRBJ1-2): KAGVTQTPRYLIKTRGQQVTLSCSPISGHRSVSWYQQTPGQGLQFLFEYFSETQRNKGNFPGRFSGRQFSNSRSEMNVSTLELGDSALYLCASSFSAGGQGGRGYTFGSGTRLTVV.

The V call is TRBV4-1, the J call TRBJ1-2; D unresolved. Germline V gene data show CDR1 as MGHRA and CDR2 as YSYEKL. The V end lost 1 base, the J end lost 4 bases, and 10 bases lay between the germline ends. The CDR3 is 14 amino acids. For the CDR3, the DNA is TGCGCCAGCAGCCAAGTCGGGAGCTTCTATGGCTACACCTTC. It translates to CASSQVGSFYGYTF.

The V call is TRBV6-6, the J call TRBJ1-1; TRBD1 might be the D (6 bases). Trimming removed 6 bases at V and 5 bases at J, with 13 bases between. This CDR3 contains 13 residues. Germline-derived CDR1 and CDR2 are MNHNY and SVGAGI (reference sequence). The CDR3 protein is CASRQGPVTEAFF. CDR3 nucleotides: TGTGCCAGCAGACAGGGTCCGGTAACTGAAGCTTTCTTT.

The chain couples TRBV5-1 to TRBJ2-7; 11 bases match TRBD2. The CDR3 is 14 amino acids. CDR1 and CDR2 (germline): SGHRS, YFSETQ. The junction had 0 bases not matched to a gene; V was cut back by 2 bases and J by 2 bases. This CDR3 is CASSFSGRAYEQYF. CDR3 coding DNA: TGCGCCAGCAGCTTTAGCGGGAGGGCCTACGAGCAGTACTTC.

The chain uses TRBV28 and TRBJ1-5; D is unclear. Germline V gives CDR1 MDHEN, CDR2 SYDVKM. The CDR3 runs to 15 residues. The V gene lost 3 bases and the J gene lost 0 bases, with 9 bases spanning the gap. In nucleotides, the CDR3 is TGTGCCAGCAGTTTGGAGGGCTATAGCAATCAGCCCCAGCATTTT. Protein product: CASSLEGYSNQPQHF.

The genes are TRBV29-1 and TRBJ1-3, with 8 bases fitting TRBD1. V lost 6 bases to trimming and J lost 4 bases; unmatched junction nucleotides: 11. CDR1 is SQVTM, CDR2 ANQGSEA, per germline. The CDR3 consists of 15 residues. Written as DNA, the CDR3 is TGCAGCGTGGCAGGGGGCGCGGCAGCCGGAAACACCATATATTTT. Amino acids: CSVAGGAAAGNTIYF.

The chain employs TRBV27 and TRBJ1-4, with 7 nucleotides matching TRBD1. Germline-derived CDR1 and CDR2 are MNHEY and SMNVEV (reference sequence). The CDR3 length is 19 residues. Losses at the gene ends were 2 bases for V and 5 bases for J; bases not matched to a gene: 17. CDR3 coding DNA: TGTGCCAGCAGTTTAATGAGGTGGGGAACAGGGGACGAAAATGAAAAACTGTTTTTT. Amino acids: CASSLMRWGTGDENEKLFF.

The chain links TRBV7-6 to TRBJ1-4; 8 positions match TRBD1. Germline trimming cut 5 bases from V and 11 bases from J; bases unmatched to any gene: 13. This CDR3 is built from 15 residues. From germline, CDR1 is SGHVS and CDR2 FNYEAQ. As DNA, the CDR3 is TGTGCCAGCAGCACCCGGACAGGGCGGCTAACGAAACTGTTTTTT. Residues: CASSTRTGRLTKLFF. The full variable domain, with the rest looked up from reference TRBV7-6 and TRBJ1-4, is GAGVSQSPRYKVTKRGQDVALRCDPISGHVSLYWYRQALGQGPEFLTYFNYEAQQDKSGLPNDRFSAERPEGSISTLTIQRTEQRDSAMYRCASSTRTGRLTKLFFGSGTQLSVL.

This clone came up a few times. The gene calls are TRBV6-1 and TRBJ1-2; the D gene is possibly TRBD1 (5 bases). V lost 1 base and J lost 0, with 15 bases in between. Germline V gene data show CDR1 as MNHNS and CDR2 as SASEGT. The CDR3 has 17 residues. The CDR3 coding sequence is TGTGCCAGCAGTGAAGGGGCGGGGCGGCCGTCTAACTATGGCTACACCTTC. Its protein is CASSEGAGRPSNYGYTF.

This clone has only one observation. The V call is TRBV6-6, the J call TRBJ2-7, with no clear D. Germline CDR1 reads MNHNY; CDR2 reads SVGAGI (reference sequence). CDR3 size: 12 residues. Trimming took 2 bases from V and 5 from J, leaving 7 bases between them. The CDR3 DNA is TGTGCCAGCAGTTACCGGGTAGACGAGCAGTACGTC. It specifies CASSYRVDEQYV.

The V and J genes are TRBV2 and TRBJ2-7; D is undetermined. Germline V gene lookup returns CDR1 SNHLY and CDR2 FYNNEI. Trimming pared 4 bases from V and 6 bases from J, leaving 10 bases between. The CDR3 has 12 amino acids. The CDR3 spells CASSARWAEQYF. The CDR3 DNA reads TGTGCCAGCAGTGCTCGATGGGCCGAGCAGTACTTC.

This clone was seen more than once but under ten times. The sample carries other DNA sequences with the same CDR3. The rearrangement uses TRBV5-4 and TRBJ2-3; TRBD2 matches at 7 bases. The CDR3 loop spans 14 amino acids. V trimming: 4 bases; J trimming: 3 bases; junction bases outside the gene matches: 5. Per germline, CDR1 SGHNT and CDR2 YYREEE (reference sequence). The CDR3 DNA reads TGTGCCAGCAGCCTTGGGGGGGGGACAGATACGCAGTATTTT. Translated, it gives CASSLGGGTDTQYF.

This clone was observed many times. The J gene is TRBJ2-7, the V gene TRBV28; D possibly corresponds to TRBD2 (7 bases). The CDR3 is 13 residues long. Per the germline V gene, CDR1 is MDHEN and CDR2 is SYDVKM. V lost 6 bases and J lost 5, with 14 bases in between. The CDR3 DNA sequence: TGTGCCAGCAGGGGGGGGCCGTCAAACGAGCAGTACGTC. It is translated as CASRGGPSNEQYV.

The table lists this clone with a few counts. This chain connects TRBV6-1 to TRBJ1-2; a possible D gene is TRBD1 (6 bases). This CDR3 is 11 amino acids long. Trimming took 8 bases from V and 6 from J, leaving 10 bases between them. Per the germline V gene, CDR1 is MNHNS and CDR2 is SASEGT. CDR3: CASRTADGYTF. CDR3 in DNA: TGTGCCAGCCGGACAGCCGATGGCTACACCTTC.